These T cell receptor beta chains were read from a single sample in a study of radiotherapy plus CTLA-4 blockade in lung cancer. Assay used: immunoSEQ multiplex PCR; TCRdb lists only in-frame clones, some missing. The sample holds 85,000 to 100,000 clones, around 87% seen once. The sequenced sample was peripheral blood, obtained from a patient treated with radiotherapy plus ipilimumab. The source is a human donor with non-small cell lung cancer that progressed on radiotherapy plus ipilimumab. The CDR3 runs from the conserved cysteine through the conserved F or W. D genes are given only for firm matches. A clone size is listed for some rows: how often the clone was seen (once, few, many), or a class if it is expanded.

D	V	size	J	CDR3	DNA
NA	TRBV4-1	once	TRBJ2-2	CASSQDRVGTGELFF	TGCGCCAGCAGCCAAGACAGGGTTGGGACCGGGGAGCTGTTTTTT
TRBD2	TRBV6-4	NA	TRBJ2-3	CASTPGTSTADTQYF	TGTGCCAGCACTCCTGGGACTAGTACCGCAGATACGCAGTATTTT
TRBD1	TRBV5-1	NA	TRBJ1-4	CASSFMPGGTNEKLFF	TGCGCCAGCAGCTTTATGCCAGGGGGGACTAATGAAAAACTGTTTTTT
TRBD1	TRBV18	NA	TRBJ1-2	CASSPMTGVKEGYTF	TGTGCCAGCTCACCTATGACAGGGGTAAAGGAGGGCTACACCTTC
NA	TRBV18	once	TRBJ2-3	CASSPPGSFTDTQYF	TGTGCCAGCTCACCACCGGGATCCTTCACAGATACGCAGTATTTT
TRBD1	TRBV29-1	NA	TRBJ1-4	CSARSGTGEEKLFF	TGCAGCGCCCGATCCGGGACAGGGGAAGAAAAACTGTTTTTT
NA	TRBV6-4	NA	TRBJ2-2	CASSDAVGTGELFF	TGTGCCAGCAGTGACGCAGTAGGGACCGGGGAGCTGTTTTTT
TRBD1	TRBV4-1	NA	TRBJ1-3	CASSQPGQGQRNTIYF	TGCGCCAGCAGCCAACCGGGACAGGGACAAAGAAACACCATATATTTT
NA	TRBV4-2	NA	TRBJ2-7	CASSQAGTETYEQYF	TGTGCCAGCAGCCAAGCCGGGACGGAGACCTACGAGCAGTACTTC
NA	TRBV6-1	NA	TRBJ2-7	CASSEFWQSYEQYF	TGTGCCAGCAGTGAATTTTGGCAGAGCTACGAGCAGTACTTC
NA	TRBV7-8	NA	TRBJ2-7	CASSLGQFYEQYF	TGTGCCAGCAGCTTAGGACAGTTCTACGAGCAGTACTTC
NA	TRBV9	NA	TRBJ2-7	CASSVAQEPYEQYF	TGTGCCAGCAGCGTAGCTCAGGAACCCTACGAGCAGTACTTC
TRBD2	TRBV10-3	NA	TRBJ2-7	CAISDASGSYEQYF	TGTGCCATCAGTGACGCTAGCGGGAGTTACGAGCAGTACTTC
NA	TRBV5-1	once	TRBJ1-1	CASSFGFRDTEAFF	TGCGCCAGCAGTTTTGGGTTTAGGGACACTGAAGCTTTCTTT
NA	TRBV5-1	NA	TRBJ1-2	CASSLGERQANYGYTF	TGCGCCAGCAGCTTGGGGGAACGACAAGCTAACTATGGCTACACCTTC
NA	TRBV19	few	TRBJ2-7	CASSSIYEQYF	TGTGCCAGTAGTTCCATCTACGAGCAGTACTTC
TRBD1	TRBV25-1	NA	TRBJ1-2	CASSEEVDRGGYTF	TGTGCCAGCAGTGAAGAGGTTGACAGGGGAGGCTACACCTTC
NA	TRBV15	NA	TRBJ2-5	CATSRRRGLVQETQYF	TGTGCCACCAGCAGACGGAGGGGGCTAGTGCAAGAGACCCAGTACTTC
TRBD2	TRBV5-1	NA	TRBJ2-5	CASRQQGLAGGQETQYF	TGCGCCAGCAGGCAACAGGGACTAGCGGGGGGGCAAGAGACCCAGTACTTC
TRBD1	TRBV29-1	NA	TRBJ2-1	CSVGGVGQNNEQFF	TGCAGCGTTGGGGGTGTGGGACAGAACAATGAGCAGTTCTTC
NA	TRBV29-1	once	TRBJ1-1	CSAEPGEGREAFF	TGCAGCGCCGAACCCGGGGAGGGAAGAGAAGCTTTCTTT
NA	TRBV19	NA	TRBJ2-7	CASNPGPSSYEQYF	TGTGCCAGTAATCCGGGACCCTCCTCCTACGAGCAGTACTTC
NA	TRBV12-5	NA	TRBJ1-3	CASGPGLDGNTIYF	TGTGCTAGTGGTCCGGGACTAGATGGAAACACCATATATTTT
NA	TRBV19	NA	TRBJ1-2	CASSIDLVLDGYTF	TGTGCCAGTAGTATAGATCTCGTCTTGGATGGCTACACCTTC
NA	TRBV12-2	NA	TRBJ1-2	CASRLARSGENGYTF	TGTGCAAGTCGCTTAGCCCGGTCCGGGGAAAATGGCTACACCTTC
TRBD1	TRBV2	NA	TRBJ2-5	CASSRGPETQYF	TGTGCCAGCAGCAGGGGGCCGGAGACCCAGTACTTC
TRBD1	TRBV5-6	once	TRBJ1-3	CASSKEWDRGSGNTIYF	TGTGCCAGCAGCAAGGAGTGGGACAGGGGGTCAGGAAACACCATATATTTT
NA	TRBV6-5	NA	TRBJ1-5	CASSEGRENQPQHF	TGTGCCAGCAGTGAAGGACGGGAGAATCAGCCCCAGCATTTT
TRBD1	TRBV28	NA	TRBJ2-4	CASSLRTGGVGAKNIQHF	TGTGCCAGCAGTTTGCGGACAGGGGGCGTTGGGGCCAAAAACATTCAGCACTTC
TRBD2	TRBV10-3	NA	TRBJ2-5	CAAASDHDVSGGRETQYF	TGTGCCGCCGCATCGGACCATGACGTCAGCGGGGGGCGGGAGACCCAGTACTTC
TRBD2	TRBV7-8	NA	TRBJ2-5	CASSFLAGDITETQYF	TGTGCCAGCAGCTTCCTAGCGGGAGATATCACAGAGACCCAGTACTTC
NA	TRBV4-1	NA	TRBJ1-4	CASSQGIEWVEKLFF	TGCGCCAGCAGCCAAGGAATAGAGTGGGTCGAAAAACTGTTTTTT
TRBD2	TRBV5-1	NA	TRBJ2-5	CASSLATSGGSATQYF	TGCGCCAGCAGCTTGGCAACTAGCGGGGGGTCGGCGACCCAGTACTTC
TRBD2	TRBV5-1	NA	TRBJ2-5	CASSLRASGSGETQYF	TGCGCCAGCAGCTTGCGGGCTAGCGGGAGTGGAGAGACCCAGTACTTC
NA	TRBV9	once	TRBJ1-2	CASSVSSLGSNYGYTF	TGTGCCAGCAGCGTCTCCTCTCTGGGTTCTAACTATGGCTACACCTTC
NA	TRBV5-1	NA	TRBJ2-3	CASSLLGDFTDTQYF	TGCGCCAGCAGCTTGCTTGGGGACTTCACAGATACGCAGTATTTT
NA	TRBV27	NA	TRBJ2-7	CASRADEQYF	TGTGCCAGCAGAGCGGACGAGCAGTACTTC
NA	TRBV5-4	NA	TRBJ2-1	CASSLTGGNNEQFF	TGTGCCAGCAGCTTGACGGGCGGTAACAATGAGCAGTTCTTC
NA	TRBV6-6	NA	TRBJ1-5	CASSRTDQPQHF	TGTGCCAGCAGTAGGACAGATCAGCCCCAGCATTTT
NA	TRBV2	NA	TRBJ1-3	CASSDQGGGGNTIYF	TGTGCCAGCAGTGACCAGGGAGGGGGTGGAAACACCATATATTTT
NA	TRBV9	NA	TRBJ1-4	CASSVDQTREKLFF	TGTGCCAGCAGCGTGGACCAGACACGGGAAAAACTGTTTTTT
TRBD1	TRBV30	NA	TRBJ1-5	CAWRGTGGRWSQPQHF	TGTGCCTGGAGAGGGACAGGGGGCCGTTGGAGTCAGCCCCAGCATTTT
NA	TRBV7-9	NA	TRBJ1-1	CASSRRGNTEAFF	TGTGCCAGCAGCCGCAGGGGGAACACTGAAGCTTTCTTT
TRBD1	TRBV6-1	once	TRBJ2-3	CASRGTGGTDTQYF	TGTGCCAGCAGGGGGACAGGGGGCACAGATACGCAGTATTTT
TRBD1	TRBV13	NA	TRBJ1-1	CASSPGQGLNTEAFF	TGTGCCAGCAGCCCCGGACAGGGCCTGAACACTGAAGCTTTCTTT
NA	TRBV7-9	NA	TRBJ1-1	CASSPQLGSTEAFF	TGTGCCAGCAGCCCCCAACTAGGGAGCACTGAAGCTTTCTTT
NA	TRBV5-8	NA	TRBJ1-3	CASSTLTDGNTIYF	TGTGCCAGCAGCACACTGACAGACGGAAACACCATATATTTT
NA	TRBV18	NA	TRBJ2-2	CASSLGTGELFF	TGTGCCAGCTCACTCGGGACCGGGGAGCTGTTTTTT
TRBD2	TRBV6-5	NA	TRBJ2-5	CASSGLAVQETQYF	TGTGCCTCCTCGGGACTAGCGGTACAAGAGACCCAGTACTTC